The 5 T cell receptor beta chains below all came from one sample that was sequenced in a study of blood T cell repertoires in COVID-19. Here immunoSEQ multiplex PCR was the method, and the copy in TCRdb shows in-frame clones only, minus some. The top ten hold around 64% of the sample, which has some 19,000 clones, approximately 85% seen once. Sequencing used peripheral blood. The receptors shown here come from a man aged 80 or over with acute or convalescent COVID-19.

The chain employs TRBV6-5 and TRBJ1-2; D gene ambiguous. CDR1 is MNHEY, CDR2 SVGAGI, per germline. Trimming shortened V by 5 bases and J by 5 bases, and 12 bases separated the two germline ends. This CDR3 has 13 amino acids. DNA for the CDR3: TGTGCCAGCAGTAACGCAGGATTTTATGGCTACACCTTC. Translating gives CASSNAGFYGYTF.

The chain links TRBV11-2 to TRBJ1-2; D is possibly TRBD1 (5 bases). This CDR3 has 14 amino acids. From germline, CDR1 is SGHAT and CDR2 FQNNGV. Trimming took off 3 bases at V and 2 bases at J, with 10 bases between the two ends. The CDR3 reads CASSFTGMNYGYTF. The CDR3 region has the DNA TGTGCCAGCAGCTTCACAGGAATGAACTATGGCTACACCTTC. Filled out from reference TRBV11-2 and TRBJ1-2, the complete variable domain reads EAGVAQSPRYKIIEKRQSVAFWCNPISGHATLYWYQQILGQGPKLLIQFQNNGVVDDSQLPKDRFSAERLKGVDSTLKIQPAKLEDSAVYLCASSFTGMNYGYTFGSGTRLTVV.

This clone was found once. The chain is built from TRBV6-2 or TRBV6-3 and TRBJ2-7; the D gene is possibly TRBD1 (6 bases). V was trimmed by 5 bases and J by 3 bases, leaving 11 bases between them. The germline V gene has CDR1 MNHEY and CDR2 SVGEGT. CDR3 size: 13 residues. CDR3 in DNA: TGTGCCAGCAGTAACCAACAGGGCTACGAGCAGTACTTC. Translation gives CASSNQQGYEQYF.

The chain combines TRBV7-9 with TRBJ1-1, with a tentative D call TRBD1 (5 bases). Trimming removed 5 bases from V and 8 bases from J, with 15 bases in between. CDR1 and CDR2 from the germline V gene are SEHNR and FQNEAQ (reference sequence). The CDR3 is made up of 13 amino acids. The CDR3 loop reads CASSPGQSLEAFF. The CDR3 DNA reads TGTGCCAGCAGCCCAGGACAATCTCTAGAAGCTTTCTTT. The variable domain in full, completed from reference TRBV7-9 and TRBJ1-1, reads DTGVSQNPRHKITKRGQNVTFRCDPISEHNRLYWYRQTLGQGPEFLTYFQNEAQLEKSRLLSDRFSAERPKGSFSTLEIQRTEQGDSAMYLCASSPGQSLEAFFGQGTRLTVV.

The CDR3 sequence: CASSFYRFYEQYF. The CDR3 bases are TGCGCCAGCAGCTTTTACAGGTTCTACGAGCAGTACTTC. The gene calls are TRBV5-1 and TRBJ2-7; D possibly corresponds to TRBD1 (5 bases). CDR1 SGHRS and CDR2 YFSETQ come from the germline V gene. This CDR3 is built from 13 residues. The ends were cut back, 2 bases at V and 3 bases at J, with 9 bases in the middle.